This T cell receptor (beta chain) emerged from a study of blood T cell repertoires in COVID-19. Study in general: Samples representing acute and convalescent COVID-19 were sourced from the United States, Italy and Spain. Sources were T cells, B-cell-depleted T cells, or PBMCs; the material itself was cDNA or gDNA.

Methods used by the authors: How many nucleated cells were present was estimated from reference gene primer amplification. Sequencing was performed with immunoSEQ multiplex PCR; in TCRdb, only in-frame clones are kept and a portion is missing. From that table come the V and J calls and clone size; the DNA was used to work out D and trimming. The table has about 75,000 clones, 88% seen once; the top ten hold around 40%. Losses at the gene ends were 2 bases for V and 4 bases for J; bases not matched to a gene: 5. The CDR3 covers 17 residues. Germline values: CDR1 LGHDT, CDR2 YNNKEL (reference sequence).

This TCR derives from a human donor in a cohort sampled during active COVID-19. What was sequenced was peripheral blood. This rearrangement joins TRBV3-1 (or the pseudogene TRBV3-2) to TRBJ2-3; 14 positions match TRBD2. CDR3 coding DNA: TGTGCCAGCAGCCAACCTGGGACTAGCGGGGGAGCAGATACGCAGTATTTT. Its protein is CASSQPGTSGGADTQYF.